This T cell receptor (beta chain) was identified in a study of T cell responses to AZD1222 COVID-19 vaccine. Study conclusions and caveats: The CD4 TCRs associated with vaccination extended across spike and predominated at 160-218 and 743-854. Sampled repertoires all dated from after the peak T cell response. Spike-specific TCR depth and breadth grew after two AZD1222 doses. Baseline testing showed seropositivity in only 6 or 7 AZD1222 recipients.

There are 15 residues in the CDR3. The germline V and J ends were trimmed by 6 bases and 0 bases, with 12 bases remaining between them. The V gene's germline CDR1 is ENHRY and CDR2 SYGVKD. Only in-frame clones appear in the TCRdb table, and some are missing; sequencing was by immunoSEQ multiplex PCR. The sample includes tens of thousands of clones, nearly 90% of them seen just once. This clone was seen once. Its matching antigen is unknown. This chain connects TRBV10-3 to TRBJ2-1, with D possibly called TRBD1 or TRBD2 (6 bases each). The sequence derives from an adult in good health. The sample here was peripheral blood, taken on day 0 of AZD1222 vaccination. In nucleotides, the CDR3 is TGTGCCATCAGCGAGGGGGGTTCCTCCTACAATGAGCAGTTCTTC. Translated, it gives CAISEGGSSYNEQFF.